The 14 T cell receptor beta chains below all came from one sample that was sequenced in a study of cytomegalovirus exposure and HLA in healthy donors. The PCR contained 60 Vbeta and 13 Jbeta primers. Clones were sequenced by immunoSEQ multiplex PCR, and TCRdb holds only the in-frame ones, with some missing. The sample carries 85,000 to 100,000 clones, 85% to 90% recorded once. Sequenced sample: PBMCs. All receptors derive from a man younger than 30 in good health and CMV-seronegative.

The J gene is TRBJ2-7, the V gene TRBV6-1, with 10 bases aligning to TRBD1. The length of the CDR3 is 15 residues. After removal of 2 bases from V and 4 bases from J, the junction contained 5 bases not matched to a gene. Germline CDR1 and CDR2: MNHNS and SASEGT. CDR3 in amino acids: CASSEQGQGSYEQYF. Written as DNA, the CDR3 is TGTGCCAGCAGTGAACAGGGACAGGGGAGTTACGAGCAGTACTTC.

The V gene is TRBV7-3, the J gene TRBJ2-1; 9 nucleotides line up with TRBD2. With V trimmed by 2 bases and J by 0 bases, 11 bases remained unmatched. Per germline, CDR1 SGHTA and CDR2 FQGTGA. The CDR3 runs 19 residues. The DNA of the CDR3 is TGTGCCAGCAGCTTACCTGCGGGAGGGGGGTCTAGCTCCTACAATGAGCAGTTCTTC. Translating it yields CASSLPAGGGSSSYNEQFF. Using reference TRBV7-3 and TRBJ2-1 for the parts outside the CDR3, the full variable domain is GAGVSQTPSNKVTEKGKYVELRCDPISGHTALYWYRQSLGQGPEFLIYFQGTGAADDSGLPNDRFFAVRPEGSVSTLKIQRTERGDSAVYLCASSLPAGGGSSSYNEQFFGPGTRLTVL.

The CDR3 reads CAARGRGTDTQYF. The CDR3 DNA is TGTGCCGCCCGAGGGCGTGGGACAGATACGCAGTATTTT. The genes are TRBV19 and TRBJ2-3; D perhaps matches TRBD2 (5 bases). The V and J ends lost 11 bases and 3 bases respectively, with 15 bases between them. The CDR3 sequence is 13 residues long. Germline V gene sequence: CDR1 LNHDA, CDR2 SQIVND (reference sequence).

The chain uses TRBV7-2 and TRBJ2-3, with a possible D match to TRBD2 (6 bases). Trimming stripped 0 bases from V and 4 bases from J, with 11 bases between. CDR1 is SGHTA and CDR2 is FQGNSA in the germline V gene. The CDR3 is 15 amino acids. CDR3 sequence (DNA): TGTGCCAGCAGCTTAGCGGGATGGGGGGCAGATACGCAGTATTTT. As protein: CASSLAGWGADTQYF.

This clone came up once. This sequence joins TRBV2 and TRBJ2-5; 10 bases are shared with TRBD1. The J call is uncertain, as TRBJ2-7 better fits the DNA end. The CDR3 sequence is 14 residues long. Looked up from germline, CDR1 is SNHLY and CDR2 is FYNNEI. In DNA form, the CDR3 reads TGTGCCAGCAGCGGGACAGGGGTTAACTACGAGCAGTACTTC. It translates to CASSGTGVNYEQYF.

Here the CDR3 reads CASSPLGDQPQHF. CDR3 sequence (DNA): TGTGCCAGCAGCCCTCTAGGGGATCAGCCCCAGCATTTT. This chain connects TRBV28 to TRBJ1-5; D is possibly TRBD1 (5 bases). The CDR3 has 13 residues. Per germline, CDR1 MDHEN and CDR2 SYDVKM. Trimming left V 6 bases short and J 5 bases short, with 11 bases between.

The V and J genes are TRBV5-4 and TRBJ2-5; a weak D match, TRBD1 (6 bases). V was clipped by 5 bases and J by 2 bases, with 13 bases between them. This CDR3 contains 14 residues. Germline V gives CDR1 SGHNT, CDR2 YYREEE (reference sequence). CDR3 nucleotide sequence: TGTGCCAGCAGACAGGGAGTCTCGCAAGAGACCCAGTACTTC. This sequence encodes CASRQGVSQETQYF.

The chain combines TRBV2 with TRBJ2-5; D is unresolved. CDR1 and CDR2 from the germline V gene are SNHLY and FYNNEI. The CDR3 length is 14 residues. Trimming removed 9 bases from V and 1 base from J, with 15 bases in between. The CDR3 reads CASRWRQTQETQYF. The CDR3, as DNA: TGTGCCAGTAGATGGCGGCAAACCCAAGAGACCCAGTACTTC. The full variable domain, its missing parts supplied by reference TRBV2 and TRBJ2-5, is EPEVTQTPSHQVTQMGQEVILRCVPISNHLYFYWYRQILGQKVEFLVSFYNNEISEKSEIFDDQFSVERPDGSNFTLKIRSTKLEDSAMYFCASRWRQTQETQYFGPGTRLLVL.

The V and J genes are TRBV2 and TRBJ2-5; maybe TRBD2 (5 bases). There are 12 residues in the CDR3. Deletions cut 8 bases from V and 4 bases from J, with 11 bases between. Germline-derived CDR1 and CDR2 are SNHLY and FYNNEI. The CDR3 loop is CASGRSGETQYF. Written as DNA, the CDR3 is TGTGCCAGCGGGAGAAGCGGAGAGACCCAGTACTTC.

This sequence joins TRBV28 and TRBJ2-1, with D tentatively TRBD2 (6 bases). Per germline, CDR1 MDHEN and CDR2 SYDVKM. The CDR3 is 15 residues long. V was clipped by 2 bases and J by 7 bases, with 15 bases between them. The CDR3 protein is CASSLGGSPTNEQFF. The CDR3 DNA is TGTGCCAGCAGTTTAGGGGGGAGCCCTACAAATGAGCAGTTCTTC.

The genes are TRBV5-4 and TRBJ2-7, with D perhaps TRBD1 (5 bases). This CDR3 comprises 18 residues. V lost 2 bases, J lost 5 bases, and 26 bases lay in between. The germline CDR1 and CDR2 sequences are SGHNT and YYREEE (reference sequence). Here the CDR3 DNA reads TGTGCCAGCAGCTTTCAAAGCCACAGGCGTCGCTGGGTCAACGAGCAGTACTTC. Its protein product is CASSFQSHRRRWVNEQYF.

This clone has only one observation. V is TRBV7-9 and J is TRBJ2-7; 13 nucleotides match TRBD2. The CDR3 is 15 residues long. J gave up 6 bases and V 5 bases, and 7 bases lay outside the gene matches. CDR1 is SEHNR and CDR2 is FQNEAQ in the germline V gene (reference sequence). The chain's CDR3 is CASSDSLAGGGEQYF. CDR3 coding DNA: TGTGCCAGCAGCGACTCACTAGCGGGAGGGGGCGAGCAGTACTTC.

This clone has only a few counts. The chain employs TRBV6-1 and TRBJ2-1; maybe TRBD2 (7 bases). Trimming shortened V by 1 base and J by 8 bases, and 15 bases separated the two germline ends. This CDR3 has 15 amino acids. Germline V gene sequence: CDR1 MNHNS, CDR2 SASEGT. CDR3 sequence reads: CASSEGAGAVDEQFF. The CDR3 region has the DNA TGTGCCAGCAGTGAAGGGGCGGGGGCGGTAGATGAGCAGTTCTTC.

The genes are TRBV6-6 and TRBJ2-1; D possibly corresponds to TRBD1 (5 bases). Germline CDR1 is MNHNY and CDR2 is SVGAGI (reference sequence). V was shortened by 0 bases and J by 16 bases, with 25 bases between the two germline ends. The CDR3 is 16 residues long. The CDR3 region has the DNA TGTGCCAGCAGTTACTCTGCTGGAAAGGGCCCAGGGCCCCCTTTCTTC. As protein: CASSYSAGKGPGPPFF.